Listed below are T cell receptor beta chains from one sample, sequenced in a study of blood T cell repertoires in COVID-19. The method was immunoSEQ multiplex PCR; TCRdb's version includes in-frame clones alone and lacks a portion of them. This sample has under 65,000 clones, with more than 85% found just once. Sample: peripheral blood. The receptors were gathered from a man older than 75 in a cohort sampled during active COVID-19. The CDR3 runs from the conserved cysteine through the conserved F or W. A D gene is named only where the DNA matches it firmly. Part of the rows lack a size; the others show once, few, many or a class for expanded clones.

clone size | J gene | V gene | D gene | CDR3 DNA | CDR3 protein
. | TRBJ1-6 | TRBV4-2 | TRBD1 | TGTGCCAGCAGCCAAGAAGCGGAGGGGGCTAGGAATTCACCCCTCCACTTT | CASSQEAEGARNSPLHF
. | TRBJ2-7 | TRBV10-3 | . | TGTGCCATCAGTGGAGGTTGGGGGGAGGTACGCTCGGAGCAGTACTTC | CAISGGWGEVRSEQYF
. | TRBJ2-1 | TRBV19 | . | TGTGCCAGTAGTACCCGGACAGACTCCTCCTACAATGAGCAGTTCTTC | CASSTRTDSSYNEQFF
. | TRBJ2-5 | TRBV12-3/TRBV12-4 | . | TGTGCCAGCAGTTTAATCGGGGAGACCCAGTACTTC | CASSLIGETQYF
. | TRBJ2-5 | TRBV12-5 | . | TGTGCTAGTGGTTTGGGAAATACAGGGAGACCCCAAGAGACCCAGTACTTC | CASGLGNTGRPQETQYF
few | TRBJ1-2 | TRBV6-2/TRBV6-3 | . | TGTGCCAGCAGTTACACAGGCCCGGGCTACACCTTC | CASSYTGPGYTF
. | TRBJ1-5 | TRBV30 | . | TGTGCCTGGAGTGTACCACAGGGTAATCAGCCCCAGCATTTT | CAWSVPQGNQPQHF
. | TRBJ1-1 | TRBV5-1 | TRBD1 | TGCGCCAGCAGCCCCGACAGGGCCACTGAAGCTTTCTTT | CASSPDRATEAFF
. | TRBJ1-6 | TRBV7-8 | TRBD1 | TGTGCCAGCAGCAACAGGGGGAGTGATTCACCCCTCCACTTT | CASSNRGSDSPLHF
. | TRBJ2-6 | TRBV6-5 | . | TGTGCCAGCACCAACGACAGGACTGGGGCCAACGTCCTGACTTTC | CASTNDRTGANVLTF
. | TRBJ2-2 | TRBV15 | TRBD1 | TGTGCCACCAGCAGAGGGCGACAGGGACACACCGGGGAGCTGTTTTTT | CATSRGRQGHTGELFF
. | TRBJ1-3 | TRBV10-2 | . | TGCGCCAGCAGTAAGGGACTGAGCTCTGGAAACACCATATATTTT | CASSKGLSSGNTIYF
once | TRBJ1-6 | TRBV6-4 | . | TGTGCCAGCAGTGACAGCCACTCCAATTCACCCCTCCACTTT | CASSDSHSNSPLHF
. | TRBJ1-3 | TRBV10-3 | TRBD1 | TGTGCCATCCGAGGGACAGGGGAAATCTTCTCTGGAAACACCATATATTTT | CAIRGTGEIFSGNTIYF
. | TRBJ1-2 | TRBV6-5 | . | TGTGCCAGCAACCCAGGGGCAAATGTCTATGGCTACACCTTC | CASNPGANVYGYTF
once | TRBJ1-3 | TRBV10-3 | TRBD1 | TGTGCCATCATAGACAGGGAATCATCTGGAAACACCATATATTTT | CAIIDRESSGNTIYF
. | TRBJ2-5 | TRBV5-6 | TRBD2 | TGTGCCAGCAGCGGTTCCGGGACTATCGAAGAGACCCAGTACTTC | CASSGSGTIEETQYF
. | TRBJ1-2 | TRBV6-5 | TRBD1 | TGTGCCAGCGTTAGGACAGGGGGGGACTATGGCTACACCTTC | CASVRTGGDYGYTF
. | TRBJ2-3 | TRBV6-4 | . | TGTGCCAGCAGTGACGCGATCACAGATACGCAGTATTTT | CASSDAITDTQYF
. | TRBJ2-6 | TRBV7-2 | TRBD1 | TGTGCCAGCAGTTCTAAAAGGACAGGGCCTGGGGCCAACGTCCTGACTTTC | CASSSKRTGPGANVLTF
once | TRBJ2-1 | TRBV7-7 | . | TGTGCTAGCAGCTTTGCCGGGGGTGGGGATGAGCAGTTCTTC | CASSFAGGGDEQFF
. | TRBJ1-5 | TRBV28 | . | TGTGCCAGCAGTTTGACGGGTCAGCCCCAGCATTTT | CASSLTGQPQHF
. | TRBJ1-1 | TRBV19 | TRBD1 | TGTGCCAGTAGTATACGAAACAGGGGGCTGAATGAAGCTTTCTTT | CASSIRNRGLNEAFF
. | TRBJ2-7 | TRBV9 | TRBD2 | TGTGCCAGCAGCGCCGGGACTAGCGGGACCTACGAGCAGTACTTC | CASSAGTSGTYEQYF
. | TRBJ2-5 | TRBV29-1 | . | TGCAGCGTTGAATCCTCGTACCAAGAGACCCAGTACTTC | CSVESSYQETQYF
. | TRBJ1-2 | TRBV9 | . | TGTGCCAGCAGCTCCGGGACTGATGGCTACACCTTC | CASSSGTDGYTF
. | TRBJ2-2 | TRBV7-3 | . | TGTGCCAGCAGCTTAACCAGGGAGAACACCGGGGAGCTGTTTTTT | CASSLTRENTGELFF
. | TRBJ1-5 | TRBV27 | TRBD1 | TGTGCCAGCCGATCCACCTGGGGACAGGGTGGCAATCAGCCCCAGCATTTT | CASRSTWGQGGNQPQHF
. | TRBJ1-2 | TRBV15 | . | TGTGCCACCAGCAGAGATTATCAGGGTGAAGACTATGGCTACACCTTC | CATSRDYQGEDYGYTF
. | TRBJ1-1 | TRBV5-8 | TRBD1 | TGTGCCAGCAGCTTCGGACAGGGGAGGACTGAAGCTTTCTTT | CASSFGQGRTEAFF
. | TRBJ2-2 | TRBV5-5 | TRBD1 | TGTGCCAGCAGCTTGGGGACAGGGGACGCCACCGGGGAGCTGTTTTTT | CASSLGTGDATGELFF
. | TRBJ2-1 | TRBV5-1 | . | TGCGCCAGCAGCGCCTGGGACAGCGGGAGCAATGAGCAGTTCTTC | CASSAWDSGSNEQFF
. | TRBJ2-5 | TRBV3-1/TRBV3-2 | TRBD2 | TGTGCCAGCAGCCAATCAGAGGTAGCGGGGAGATCTAAGACCCAGTACTTC | CASSQSEVAGRSKTQYF
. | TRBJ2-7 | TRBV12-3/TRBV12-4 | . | TGTGCCAGCACGGGACAAAATACCTACGAGCAGTACTTC | CASTGQNTYEQYF
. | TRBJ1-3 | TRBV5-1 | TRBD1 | TGCGCCAGCAGCCAACCGACAGGGGGCGTTTATGGCCCTGGAAACACCATATATTTT | CASSQPTGGVYGPGNTIYF
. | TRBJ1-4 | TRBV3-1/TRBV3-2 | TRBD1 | TGTGCCAGCAGCCAAGTTGCCGGGACAGGGGGGGAAAAACTGTTTTTT | CASSQVAGTGGEKLFF
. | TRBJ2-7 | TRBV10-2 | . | TGCGCCAGCAGTGAGTCGGAGTCCGGGTCGAACTTC | CASSESESGSNF
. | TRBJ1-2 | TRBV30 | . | TGTGCCTGGAGCTTCAAACCGGGAGCCAATGGCTACACCTTC | CAWSFKPGANGYTF
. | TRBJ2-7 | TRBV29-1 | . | TGCAGCGTTGGCGCAACCTACTACGAGCAGTACTTC | CSVGATYYEQYF
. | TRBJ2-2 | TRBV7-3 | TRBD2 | TGTGCCAGCAGCTCCCGGACTAGCGGGAGTGGCGGGGAGCTGTTTTTT | CASSSRTSGSGGELFF
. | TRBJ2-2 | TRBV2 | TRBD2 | TGTGCCAGCAGTGAATTAGCGGGATTAGCCGGGGAGCTGTTTTTT | CASSELAGLAGELFF